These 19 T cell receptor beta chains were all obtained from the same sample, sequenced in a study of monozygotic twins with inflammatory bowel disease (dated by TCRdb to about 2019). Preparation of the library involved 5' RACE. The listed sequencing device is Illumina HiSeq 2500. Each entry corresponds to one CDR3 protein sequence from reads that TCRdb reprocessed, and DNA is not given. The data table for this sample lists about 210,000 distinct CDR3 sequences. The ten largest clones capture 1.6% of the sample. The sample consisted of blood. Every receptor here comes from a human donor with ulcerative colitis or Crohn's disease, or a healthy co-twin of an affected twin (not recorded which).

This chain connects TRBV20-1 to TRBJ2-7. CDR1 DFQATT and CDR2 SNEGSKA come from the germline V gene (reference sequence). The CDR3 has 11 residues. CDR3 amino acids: CSARGSSEQYF.

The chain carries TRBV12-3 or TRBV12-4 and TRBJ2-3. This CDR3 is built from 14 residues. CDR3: CASSFGQGKDTQYF.

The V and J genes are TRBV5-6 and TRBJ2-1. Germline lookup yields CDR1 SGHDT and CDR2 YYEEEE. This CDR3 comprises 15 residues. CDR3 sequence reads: CASRGSGSSYNEQFF.

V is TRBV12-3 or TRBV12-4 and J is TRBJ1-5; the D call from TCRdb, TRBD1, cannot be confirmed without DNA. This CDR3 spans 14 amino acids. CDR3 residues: CASSQGRVNQPQHF.

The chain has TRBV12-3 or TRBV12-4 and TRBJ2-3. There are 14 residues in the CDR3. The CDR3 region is CASSLGSGRDTQYF.

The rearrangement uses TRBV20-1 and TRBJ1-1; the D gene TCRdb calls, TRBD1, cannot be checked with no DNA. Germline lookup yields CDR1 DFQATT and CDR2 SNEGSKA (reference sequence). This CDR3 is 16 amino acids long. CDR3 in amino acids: CSARDDVRGVSTEAFF.

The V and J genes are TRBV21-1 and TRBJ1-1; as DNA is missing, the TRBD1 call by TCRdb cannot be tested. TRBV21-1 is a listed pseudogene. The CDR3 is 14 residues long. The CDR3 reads CASSNGRGDTEAFF.

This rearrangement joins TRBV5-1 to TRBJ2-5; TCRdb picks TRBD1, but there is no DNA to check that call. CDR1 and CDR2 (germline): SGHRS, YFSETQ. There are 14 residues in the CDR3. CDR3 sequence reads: CASSFGDGQETQYF.

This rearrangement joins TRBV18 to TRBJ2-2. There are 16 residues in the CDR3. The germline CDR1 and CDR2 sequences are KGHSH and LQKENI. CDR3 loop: CASSPPNSPNTGELFF.

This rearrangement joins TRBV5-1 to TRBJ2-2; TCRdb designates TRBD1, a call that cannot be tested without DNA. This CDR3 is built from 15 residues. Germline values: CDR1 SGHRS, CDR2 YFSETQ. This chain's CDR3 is CASNGGGPNTGELFF.

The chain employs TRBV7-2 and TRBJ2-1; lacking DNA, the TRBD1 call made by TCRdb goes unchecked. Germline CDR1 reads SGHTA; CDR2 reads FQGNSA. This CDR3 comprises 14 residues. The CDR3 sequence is CASSWTGINNEQFF.

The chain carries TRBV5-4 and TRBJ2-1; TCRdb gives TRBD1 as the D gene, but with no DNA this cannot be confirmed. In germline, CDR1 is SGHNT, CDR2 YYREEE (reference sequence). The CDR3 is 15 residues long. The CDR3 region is CASSPGTGGSREQFF.

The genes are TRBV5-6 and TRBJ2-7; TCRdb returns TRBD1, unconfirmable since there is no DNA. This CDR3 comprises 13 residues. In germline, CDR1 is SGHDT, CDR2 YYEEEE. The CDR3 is CASSLWDRYEQYF.

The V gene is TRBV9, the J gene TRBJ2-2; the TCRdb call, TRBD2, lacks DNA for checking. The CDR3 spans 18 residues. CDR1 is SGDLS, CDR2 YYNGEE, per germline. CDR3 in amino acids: CASSQRDGLAGNTGELFF.

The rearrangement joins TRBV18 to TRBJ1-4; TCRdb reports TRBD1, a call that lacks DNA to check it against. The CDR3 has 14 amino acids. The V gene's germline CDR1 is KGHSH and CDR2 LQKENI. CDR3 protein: CASSPQDRNEKLFF.

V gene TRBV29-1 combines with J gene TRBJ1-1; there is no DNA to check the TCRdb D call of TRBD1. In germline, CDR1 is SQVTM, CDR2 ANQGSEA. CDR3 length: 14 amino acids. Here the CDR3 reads CSVAYITGGTEAFF.

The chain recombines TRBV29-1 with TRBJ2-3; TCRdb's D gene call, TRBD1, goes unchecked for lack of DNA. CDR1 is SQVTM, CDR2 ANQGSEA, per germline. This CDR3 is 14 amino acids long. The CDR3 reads CSVEEAGGTDTQYF.

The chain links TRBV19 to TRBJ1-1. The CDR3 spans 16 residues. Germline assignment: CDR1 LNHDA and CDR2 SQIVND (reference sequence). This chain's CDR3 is CASSNYVGYMNTEAFF. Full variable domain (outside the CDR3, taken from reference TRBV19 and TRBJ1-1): DGGITQSPKYLFRKEGQNVTLSCEQNLNHDAMYWYRQDPGQGLRLIYYSQIVNDFQKGDIAEGYSVSREKKESFPLTVTSAQKNPTAFYLCASSNYVGYMNTEAFFGQGTRLTVV.

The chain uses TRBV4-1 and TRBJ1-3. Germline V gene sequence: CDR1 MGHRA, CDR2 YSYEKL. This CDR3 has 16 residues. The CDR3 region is CASSLNTGRSGNTIYF.